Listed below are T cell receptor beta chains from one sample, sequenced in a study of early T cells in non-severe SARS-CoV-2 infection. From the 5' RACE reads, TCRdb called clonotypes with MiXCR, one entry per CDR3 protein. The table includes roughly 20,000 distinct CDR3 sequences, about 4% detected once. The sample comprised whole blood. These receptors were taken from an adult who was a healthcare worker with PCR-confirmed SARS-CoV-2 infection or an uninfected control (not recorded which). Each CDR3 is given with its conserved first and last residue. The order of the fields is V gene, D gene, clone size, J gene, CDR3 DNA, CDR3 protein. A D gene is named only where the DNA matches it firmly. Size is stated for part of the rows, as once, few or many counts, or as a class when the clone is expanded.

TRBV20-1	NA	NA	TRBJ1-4	TGCAGTGCTAGACCGACTCTTACCTCGGGGGAAAAACTGTTTTTT	CSARPTLTSGEKLFF
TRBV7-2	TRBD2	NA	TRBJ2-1	TGTGCCAGCAGCTTAGGAGGGAGCGGGGGGGCCGAGTTCTTC	CASSLGGSGGAEFF
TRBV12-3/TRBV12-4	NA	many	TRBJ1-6	TGTGCCAGCAGTTTGACCGCCACCTCACCCCTCCACTTT	CASSLTATSPLHF
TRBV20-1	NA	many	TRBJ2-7	TGCAGTGCTAGCCCCGAGATTGAGCAGTACTTC	CSASPEIEQYF
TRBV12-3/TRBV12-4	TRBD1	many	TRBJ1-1	TGTGCCAGCAGCCCTCTTAGGACAGGACCGAACACTGAAGCTTTCTTT	CASSPLRTGPNTEAFF
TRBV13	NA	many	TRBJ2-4	TGTGCCAGCATCCTGACAGTAGCCAAAAACATTCAGTACTTC	CASILTVAKNIQYF
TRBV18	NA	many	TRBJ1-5	TGTGCCAGCTCACCACCACCAGGCCGGCAGCCCCAGCATTTT	CASSPPPGRQPQHF
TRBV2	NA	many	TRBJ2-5	TGTGCCAGCACCTCTGGGGTGCAAGAGACCCAGTACTTC	CASTSGVQETQYF
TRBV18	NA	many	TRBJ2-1	TGTGCCAGCTCACCAAGGCTAGGCGATGAGCAGTTCTTC	CASSPRLGDEQFF
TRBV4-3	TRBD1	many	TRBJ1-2	TGCGCCAGCAGCCAATCCCCAGGGGGCGCCTTTGGCTACACCTTC	CASSQSPGGAFGYTF
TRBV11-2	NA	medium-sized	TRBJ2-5	TGTGCCAGCACCCCGGGCCGTGCTTACCAAGAGACCCAGTACTTC	CASTPGRAYQETQYF
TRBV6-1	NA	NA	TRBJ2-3	TGTGCCAGCAGTGTCTACCTCACCTCCACAGATACGCAGTATTTT	CASSVYLTSTDTQYF
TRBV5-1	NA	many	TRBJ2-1	TGCGCCAGCAGCTTGAGTCCGGGGTCCTACAATGAGCAGTTCTTC	CASSLSPGSYNEQFF
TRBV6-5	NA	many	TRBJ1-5	TGTGCCAGCAGCGAGGGACTTCGAGGGAATCAGCCCCAGCATTTT	CASSEGLRGNQPQHF
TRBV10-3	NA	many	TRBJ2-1	TGTGCCATGCGCGCCCTGGACAGCAATGAGCAGTTCTTC	CAMRALDSNEQFF
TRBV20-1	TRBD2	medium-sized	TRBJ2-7	TGCAGTGCTAGGGCTAGCGGGGCGAACCTTCTGGGGGAGCAGTACTTC	CSARASGANLLGEQYF
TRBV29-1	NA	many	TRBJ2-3	TGCAGCGTTGAGGTACTGGCTAAAAATACGCAGTATTTT	CSVEVLAKNTQYF
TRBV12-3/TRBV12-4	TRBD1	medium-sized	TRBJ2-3	TGTGCCAGCAGCTCAACCGGGACAGCGTATTCCACTAGCACAGATACGCAGTATTTT	CASSSTGTAYSTSTDTQYF
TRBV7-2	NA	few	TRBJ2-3	TGTGCCAGCAGCCAGGCTACAGATACGCAGTATTTT	CASSQATDTQYF
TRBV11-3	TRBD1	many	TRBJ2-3	TGTGCCAGCAGCCGCCGTGGCCCCGGGACAGGGGTAGCAGATACGCAGTATTTT	CASSRRGPGTGVADTQYF
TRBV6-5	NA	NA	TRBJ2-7	TGTGCCAGCAGTTACTCGACAGGACGATACGAGCAGTACTTC	CASSYSTGRYEQYF
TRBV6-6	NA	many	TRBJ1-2	TGTGCCAGCAGAGAGGGCTGGGGACCTAACTATGGCTACACCTTC	CASREGWGPNYGYTF
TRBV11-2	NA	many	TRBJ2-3	TGTGCCAGCAGCCCCCGAGGGGTTCGCACAGATACGCAGTATTTT	CASSPRGVRTDTQYF
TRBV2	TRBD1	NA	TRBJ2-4	TGTGCCAGCAGTGAGGGACAGAAAAACATTCAGTACTTC	CASSEGQKNIQYF
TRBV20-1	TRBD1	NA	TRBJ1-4	TGCAGTGCCCAGGACAGGGCCGACGAAAAACTGTTTTTT	CSAQDRADEKLFF
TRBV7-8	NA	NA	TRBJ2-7	TGTGCCAGCAGCTTAGTAGAGGGCTACGAGCAGTACTTC	CASSLVEGYEQYF
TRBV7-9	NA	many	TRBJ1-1	TGTGCCAGCAGCTTATCTAGTACAAGGAACACTGAAGCTTTCTTT	CASSLSSTRNTEAFF
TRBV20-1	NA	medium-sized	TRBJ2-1	TGCAGTGCTCCACATTCGGCGTTAGCGGACAATGAGCAGTTCTTC	CSAPHSALADNEQFF
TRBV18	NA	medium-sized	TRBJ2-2	TGTGCCAGCTCACCCCTCCGGGGAACCGGGGAGCTGTTTTTT	CASSPLRGTGELFF
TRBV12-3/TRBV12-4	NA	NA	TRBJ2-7	TGTGCCAGCAGTTTAATCGGGGGATACGAGCAGTACTTC	CASSLIGGYEQYF
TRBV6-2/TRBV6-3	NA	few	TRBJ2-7	TGTGCCAGCAGTTTCGACCCGGCAGCGGAGACCTACGAGCAGTACTTC	CASSFDPAAETYEQYF
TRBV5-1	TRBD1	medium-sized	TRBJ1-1	TGCGCCAGCAGCTCGGGACAGCCCGGTATCACTGAAGCTTTCTTT	CASSSGQPGITEAFF
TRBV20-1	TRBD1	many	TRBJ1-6	TGCAGTGCTCAACCGGGACAGCACTATAATTCACCCCTCCACTTT	CSAQPGQHYNSPLHF